This passage covers 23 T cell receptor beta chains from one sample sequenced in a study of blood T cell repertoires in COVID-19. Generated by immunoSEQ multiplex PCR, the TCRdb table keeps only in-frame clones and is missing some. The repertoire holds around 430,000 clones, with about 83% as singletons. What was sequenced was PBMCs or T cells enriched from blood (not recorded which). Source of these receptors: a woman aged 45 to 65 who had recovered from COVID-19.

This rearrangement joins TRBV6-2 or TRBV6-3 to TRBJ2-2, with D hard to call. The CDR3 consists of 15 residues. V lost 6 bases and J 2 bases, leaving 13 bases between the germline ends. Germline V gene sequence: CDR1 MNHEY, CDR2 SVGEGT. The CDR3 spells CASSIETYNTGELFF. As DNA, the CDR3 is TGTGCCAGCAGCATCGAAACATACAACACCGGGGAGCTGTTTTTT.

The DNA of the CDR3 is TGTGCCAGCAGTTTAGGGGGGAGGCGGGGCAATGAGCAGTTCTTC. As protein: CASSLGGRRGNEQFF. J is TRBJ2-1 and V is TRBV27; TRBD2 might be the D (6 bases). The CDR3 is 15 amino acids. Trimming shortened V by 2 bases and J by 6 bases, and 14 bases separated the two germline ends. Germline V gene lookup returns CDR1 MNHEY and CDR2 SMNVEV (reference sequence).

The V gene is TRBV5-8, the J gene TRBJ1-1, with TRBD1 identical over 8 bases. The CDR3 is made up of 15 amino acids. The V gene's germline CDR1 is SGHTS and CDR2 YDEGEE. With 3 bases clipped from V and 1 base from J, the junction kept 5 bases outside the gene matches. The CDR3 here is CASSSWTGTNTEAFF. The CDR3 coding sequence is TGTGCCAGCAGCTCCTGGACAGGGACGAACACTGAAGCTTTCTTT.

In DNA form, the CDR3 reads TGTGCCAGCAGCTGGGACAGGGGACTGGAAGCTTTCTTT. It encodes CASSWDRGLEAFF. The chain couples TRBV5-4 to TRBJ1-1, with 10 bases matching TRBD1. The trim removed 3 bases at V and 8 bases at J, leaving 4 bases unmatched. The germline CDR1 and CDR2 sequences are SGHNT and YYREEE (reference sequence). The CDR3 length is 13 residues.

DNA for the CDR3: TGTGCCAGCAGGATAGGGGGACAGGGTTCTCCCCTCCACTTT. Residues: CASRIGGQGSPLHF. This chain links TRBV28 with TRBJ1-6; 9 nucleotides align to TRBD1. This CDR3 is 14 amino acids long. The ends lost 6 bases at V and 13 bases at J; junction bases unmatched: 10. Per germline, CDR1 MDHEN and CDR2 SYDVKM.

V and J are TRBV7-6 and TRBJ1-1; D perhaps matches TRBD1 (5 bases). Germline loops: CDR1 SGHVS, CDR2 FNYEAQ. The CDR3 spans 14 residues. Trimming shortened V by 4 bases and J by 5 bases, and 14 bases separated the two germline ends. The CDR3 coding sequence is TGTGCCAGCAGCTCGGGGGGGGGTGAAACTGAAGCTTTCTTT. Amino acid sequence: CASSSGGGETEAFF.

CDR3 loop: CASRIASGQGGYGYTF. The CDR3 DNA sequence: TGTGCCAGCAGGATAGCATCGGGACAGGGAGGCTATGGCTACACCTTC. The J gene is TRBJ1-2, the V gene TRBV28, with TRBD1 identical over 9 bases. V dropped 6 bases and J dropped 4; count of bases not matched to a gene: 12. Looked up from germline, CDR1 is MDHEN and CDR2 is SYDVKM. The CDR3 consists of 16 residues.

The chain has TRBV7-9 and TRBJ2-7; D call uncertain. This CDR3 comprises 11 residues. Per germline, CDR1 SEHNR and CDR2 FQNEAQ (reference sequence). The V gene lost 2 bases and the J gene lost 7 bases, with 6 bases spanning the gap. For the CDR3, the DNA is TGTGCCAGCAGCTTATATGCGGAGCAGTACTTC. This codes for CASSLYAEQYF. The full variable domain, with the rest looked up from reference TRBV7-9 and TRBJ2-7, is DTGVSQNPRHKITKRGQNVTFRCDPISEHNRLYWYRQTLGQGPEFLTYFQNEAQLEKSRLLSDRFSAERPKGSFSTLEIQRTEQGDSAMYLCASSLYAEQYFGPGTRLTVT.

The V gene is TRBV2, the J gene TRBJ1-2; D is possibly TRBD1 (6 bases). V was pared by 6 bases and J by 3 bases, with 17 bases between. Germline V gives CDR1 SNHLY, CDR2 FYNNEI. The CDR3 is 15 amino acids. The CDR3 DNA sequence: TGTGCCAGCAGGGGTTACCTAGGGGGGGACTATGGCTACACCTTC. Amino acid sequence: CASRGYLGGDYGYTF. The full variable domain, rest sourced from reference TRBV2 and TRBJ1-2, is EPEVTQTPSHQVTQMGQEVILRCVPISNHLYFYWYRQILGQKVEFLVSFYNNEISEKSEIFDDQFSVERPDGSNFTLKIRSTKLEDSAMYFCASRGYLGGDYGYTFGSGTRLTVV.

The DNA for the CDR3 is TGTGCCAGCAGCCTAGCTGGGAGGAGTGGCTACACCTTC. Its translation is CASSLAGRSGYTF. The chain joins TRBV28 to TRBJ1-2; D gene uncertain. V was trimmed by 6 bases and J by 7 bases, leaving 15 bases between them. CDR1 and CDR2 (germline): MDHEN, SYDVKM. This CDR3 contains 13 residues.

This chain uses TRBV2 with TRBJ1-4; D gene ambiguous. The CDR3 totals 14 residues. Germline CDR1 reads SNHLY; CDR2 reads FYNNEI. The V end was cut by 2 bases, the J end by 7 bases, with 11 bases between. CDR3 nucleotide sequence: TGTGCCAGCAGTGAACGGAGCCCTCGTGAAAAACTGTTTTTT. Translation gives CASSERSPREKLFF.

The chain is built from TRBV20-1 and TRBJ2-7; the match to TRBD1 covers 7 bases. CDR1 is DFQATT, CDR2 SNEGSKA, per germline (reference sequence). The CDR3 consists of 13 residues. V trimming: 3 bases; J trimming: 3 bases; junction bases outside the gene matches: 5. In nucleotides, the CDR3 is TGCAGTGCTAGTCCGGACAGGAGCTACGAGCAGTACTTC. Amino acids: CSASPDRSYEQYF.

This chain links TRBV19 with TRBJ2-7; 10 bases are a match to TRBD2. The CDR3 extends over 13 amino acids. Trimming at V came to 3 bases and at J to 6 bases, leaving 2 bases not matched to a gene. In germline, CDR1 is LNHDA, CDR2 SQIVND (reference sequence). CDR3 sequence reads: CASSISGGGEQYF. Here the CDR3 DNA reads TGTGCCAGTAGTATCAGCGGGGGGGGCGAGCAGTACTTC.

This clone showed up just once. J is TRBJ2-1 and V is TRBV4-2, with TRBD2 identical over 11 bases. J lost 6 bases, V lost 7 bases, and 14 bases had no gene match. Looked up from germline, CDR1 is LGHNA and CDR2 is YNFKEQ. The CDR3 consists of 17 residues. The CDR3 sequence: CASTPRVAGGLVNEQFF. CDR3 DNA: TGTGCCAGCACCCCAAGAGTAGCGGGGGGGCTTGTCAATGAGCAGTTCTTC.

This clone was picked up one time. Additional DNA sequences in this sample encode the identical CDR3. This sequence joins TRBV5-1 and TRBJ2-3; the D gene is possibly TRBD1 (6 bases). The V gene lost 4 bases and the J gene lost 1 base, with 10 bases spanning the gap. The CDR3 has 14 residues. The germline CDR1 and CDR2 sequences are SGHRS and YFSETQ. The DNA of the CDR3 is TGCGCCAGCAGCCAGGACAGCGGCACAGATACGCAGTATTTT. Translated, it gives CASSQDSGTDTQYF.

The rearrangement joins TRBV15 to TRBJ2-3; 10 bases agree with TRBD2. Germline-derived CDR1 and CDR2 are LNHNV and YYDKDF (reference sequence). The V segment lost 2 bases and the J segment 3 bases; nucleotides outside the gene matches: 26. This CDR3 spans 23 amino acids. In nucleotides, the CDR3 is TGTGCCACCAGCAGAAGCTTGAACCCCGTAGGAATTACACCGGGACTAGCGACAGATACGCAGTATTTT. This encodes CATSRSLNPVGITPGLATDTQYF. Full variable domain (outside the CDR3, taken from reference TRBV15 and TRBJ2-3): DAMVIQNPRYQVTQFGKPVTLSCSQTLNHNVMYWYQQKSSQAPKLLFHYYDKDFNNEADTPDNFQSRRPNTSFCFLDIRSPGLGDTAMYLCATSRSLNPVGITPGLATDTQYFGPGTRLTVL.

The J gene is TRBJ2-2, the V gene TRBV18; 11 positions match TRBD1. The CDR3 sequence is 17 residues long. Germline V gene lookup returns CDR1 KGHSH and CDR2 LQKENI. The trim removed 1 base at V and 6 bases at J, leaving 7 bases unmatched. CDR3 residues: CASSPLSPGQGAGELFF. CDR3 in DNA: TGTGCCAGCTCACCACTCTCACCGGGACAGGGGGCCGGGGAGCTGTTTTTT.

This clone was counted between two and nine times. V and J are TRBV5-1 and TRBJ2-6; TRBD1 aligns across 10 bases. Germline V gene sequence: CDR1 SGHRS, CDR2 YFSETQ. This CDR3 region has 18 residues. The junction had 11 bases not matched to a gene; V was cut back by 4 bases and J by 4 bases. This CDR3 is CASSPRDRGFEGANVLTF. CDR3 nucleotides: TGCGCCAGCAGCCCCAGGGACAGGGGTTTTGAGGGGGCCAACGTCCTGACTTTC.

The chain employs TRBV5-4 and TRBJ1-2; the D gene is possibly TRBD1 (5 bases). This CDR3 has 15 residues. V was cut by 9 bases and J by 6 bases, with 24 bases left in between. Per germline, CDR1 SGHNT and CDR2 YYREEE (reference sequence). The CDR3 spells CATLKGAGGADGYTF. The CDR3 DNA is TGTGCCACCCTTAAGGGTGCCGGTGGGGCAGATGGCTACACCTTC.

This clone was recorded a few times. The chain links TRBV4-3 to TRBJ2-7; D may be TRBD1 (6 bases). Germline assignment: CDR1 LGHNA and CDR2 YSLEER. The germline V and J ends were trimmed by 0 bases and 6 bases, with 18 bases remaining between them. The CDR3 is 16 amino acids. CDR3 DNA: TGCGCCAGCAGCCAAGAATATGCCAGGGGATACGGCGAGCAGTACTTC. It specifies CASSQEYARGYGEQYF.

V usage is TRBV3-1 (or the pseudogene TRBV3-2) and J usage is TRBJ2-4, with TRBD2 matching over 12 bases. J gave up 2 bases and V 1 base, and 9 bases lay outside the gene matches. Germline V gives CDR1 LGHDT, CDR2 YNNKEL (reference sequence). This CDR3 is built from 19 residues. CDR3 in amino acids: CASSQVVLLAGGSKNIQYF. In DNA, the CDR3 is TGTGCCAGCAGCCAAGTCGTCTTACTAGCGGGGGGATCCAAAAACATTCAGTACTTC.

The chain combines TRBV28 with TRBJ1-2; D gene uncertain. V was clipped by 5 bases and J by 2 bases, with 12 bases between them. Germline V gives CDR1 MDHEN, CDR2 SYDVKM. The CDR3 extends over 14 amino acids. The CDR3 protein is CASSRGLGNYGYTF. As DNA, the CDR3 is TGTGCCAGCAGTCGAGGACTGGGGAACTATGGCTACACCTTC.

This clone occurred a few times. The chain is built from TRBV28 and TRBJ1-6, with 7 bases identical to TRBD1. V shed 4 bases, J shed 7 bases, and the junction held 10 bases outside the gene matches. The CDR3 sequence is 16 residues long. Germline CDR1 is MDHEN and CDR2 is SYDVKM. CDR3 sequence (DNA): TGTGCCAGCAGTTGGGGGAGACAGGGTTACAATTCACCCCTCCACTTT. Protein sequence: CASSWGRQGYNSPLHF.